Sequencing of this T cell receptor beta chain was carried out in a study of OX40 agonist ivuxolimab in advanced cancers. Study-level background: A partial response was reached by three patients: one with hepatocellular carcinoma and two with cutaneous melanoma. The study's findings and limits: The antigens recognized by the expanded peripheral T cells, that is their antigen specificity, were not determined.

Note on this clone: Antigen unknown.

V lost 6 bases to trimming and J lost 5 bases, with 13 bases between them. The CDR3 sequence is 13 residues long. From germline, CDR1 is MDHEN and CDR2 SYDVKM. The assay was immunoSEQ multiplex PCR, and TCRdb's table has in-frame clones only and misses some. This table holds tens of thousands of clones, approximately 89% found once. The input for sequencing was CD4+ or CD8+ T cells sorted from blood, taken in a trial of the OX40 agonist ivuxolimab. The chain carries TRBV28 and TRBJ2-5; D gene uncertain. The receptor was isolated from an adult with an advanced solid tumor such as melanoma, head and neck, liver or kidney cancer. The CDR3 bases are TGTGCCAGCAGCTCCATGAGGAAGGAGACCCAGTACTTC. Its translation: CASSSMRKETQYF.